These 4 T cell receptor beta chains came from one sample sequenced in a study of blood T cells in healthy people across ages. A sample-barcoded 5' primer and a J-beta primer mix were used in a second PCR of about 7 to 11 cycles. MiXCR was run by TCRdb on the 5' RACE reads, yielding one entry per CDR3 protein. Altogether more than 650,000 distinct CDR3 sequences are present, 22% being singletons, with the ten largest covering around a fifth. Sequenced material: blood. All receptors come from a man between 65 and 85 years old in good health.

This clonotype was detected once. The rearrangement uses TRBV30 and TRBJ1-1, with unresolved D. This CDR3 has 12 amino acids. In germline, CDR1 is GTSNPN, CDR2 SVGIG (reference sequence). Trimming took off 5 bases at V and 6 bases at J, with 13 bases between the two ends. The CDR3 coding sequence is TGTGCCTGGGGTAACAGTGACGCTGAAGCTTTCTTT. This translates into CAWGNSDAEAFF.

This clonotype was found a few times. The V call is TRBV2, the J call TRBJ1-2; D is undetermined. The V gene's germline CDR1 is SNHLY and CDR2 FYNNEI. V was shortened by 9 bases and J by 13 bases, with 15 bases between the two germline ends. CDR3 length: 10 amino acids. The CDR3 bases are TGTGCCAGTTTGGGCGGCCTTTTCACCTTC. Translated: CASLGGLFTF.

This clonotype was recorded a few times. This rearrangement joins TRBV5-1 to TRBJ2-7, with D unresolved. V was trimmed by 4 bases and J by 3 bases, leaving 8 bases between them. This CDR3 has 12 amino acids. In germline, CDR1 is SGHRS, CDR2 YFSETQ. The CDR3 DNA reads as TGCGCCAGCAGCACGCCTGACTACGAGCAGTACTTC. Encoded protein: CASSTPDYEQYF.

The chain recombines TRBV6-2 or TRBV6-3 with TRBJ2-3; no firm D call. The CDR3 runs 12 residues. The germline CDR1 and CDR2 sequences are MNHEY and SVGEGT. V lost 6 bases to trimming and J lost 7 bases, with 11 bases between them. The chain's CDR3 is CASSYDTHTQYF. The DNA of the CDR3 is TGTGCCAGCAGCTATGACACGCATACGCAGTATTTT.